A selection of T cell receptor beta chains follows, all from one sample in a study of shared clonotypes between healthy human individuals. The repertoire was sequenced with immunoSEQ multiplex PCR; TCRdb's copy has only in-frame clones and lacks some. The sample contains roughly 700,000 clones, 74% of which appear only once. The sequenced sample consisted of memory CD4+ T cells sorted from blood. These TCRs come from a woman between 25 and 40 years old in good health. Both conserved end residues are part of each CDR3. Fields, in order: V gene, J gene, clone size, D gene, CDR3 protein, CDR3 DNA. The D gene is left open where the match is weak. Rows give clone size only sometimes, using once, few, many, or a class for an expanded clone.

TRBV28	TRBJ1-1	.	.	CASSIVGPNTEAFF	TGTGCCAGCAGTATCGTGGGGCCGAACACTGAAGCTTTCTTT
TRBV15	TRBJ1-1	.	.	CATSRDRYRTNTEAFF	TGTGCCACCAGCAGAGATCGTTACAGAACGAACACTGAAGCTTTCTTT
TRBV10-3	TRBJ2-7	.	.	CATRLADAYEQYF	TGTGCCACCAGATTAGCGGACGCCTACGAGCAGTACTTC
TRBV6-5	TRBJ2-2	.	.	CASSLVGFSAGELFF	TGTGCCAGCAGTTTAGTAGGATTTAGCGCCGGGGAGCTGTTTTTT
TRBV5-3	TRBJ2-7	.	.	CARPRARESSYEQYF	TGTGCCAGACCACGTGCCCGGGAAAGCTCCTACGAGCAGTACTTC
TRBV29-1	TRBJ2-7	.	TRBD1	CSVARTGGLYEQYF	TGCAGCGTTGCCCGGACAGGGGGCCTCTACGAGCAGTACTTC
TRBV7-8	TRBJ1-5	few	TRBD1	CASSIHGQGSNQPQHF	TGTGCCAGCAGCATCCATGGACAGGGTAGCAATCAGCCCCAGCATTTT
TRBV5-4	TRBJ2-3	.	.	CASSYTDTQYF	TGTGCCAGCAGCTATACAGATACGCAGTATTTT
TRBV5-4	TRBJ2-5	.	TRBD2	CASSLRTSGSKSETQYF	TGTGCCAGCAGCCTTCGGACTAGCGGGAGTAAATCAGAGACCCAGTACTTC
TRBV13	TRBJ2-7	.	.	CASSLGRADQGYEQYF	TGTGCCAGCAGCTTAGGCCGAGCGGATCAAGGCTACGAGCAGTACTTC
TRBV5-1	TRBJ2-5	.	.	CASSLVRGTHRETQYF	TGCGCCAGCAGCTTGGTTCGCGGGACTCACCGGGAGACCCAGTACTTC
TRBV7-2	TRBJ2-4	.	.	CASSLTVLAKNIQYF	TGTGCCAGCAGCCTGACAGTACTAGCCAAAAACATTCAGTACTTC
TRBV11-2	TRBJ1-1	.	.	CASSLSLTGRPEAFF	TGTGCCAGCAGCTTATCTCTCACAGGGCGCCCTGAAGCTTTCTTT
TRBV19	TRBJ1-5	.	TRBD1	CASSIGTEVGTQHF	TGTGCCAGTAGTATCGGGACAGAAGTAGGGACCCAGCATTTT
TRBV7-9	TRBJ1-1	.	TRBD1	CASQTGGASEAFF	TGTGCCAGTCAGACAGGGGGCGCATCTGAAGCTTTCTTT
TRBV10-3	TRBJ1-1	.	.	CAIRPPQGNTEAFF	TGTGCCATCAGGCCCCCCCAGGGGAACACTGAAGCTTTCTTT
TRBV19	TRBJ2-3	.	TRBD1	CASSTNQGALPSTDTQYF	TGTGCCAGTAGTACCAATCAGGGGGCCCTACCTAGCACAGATACGCAGTATTTT
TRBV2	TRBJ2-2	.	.	CASMRGSNTGELFF	TGTGCCAGCATGAGGGGCTCGAACACCGGGGAGCTGTTTTTT
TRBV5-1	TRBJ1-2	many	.	CASGEGYYGYTF	TGCGCCAGCGGGGAGGGGTACTATGGCTACACCTTC
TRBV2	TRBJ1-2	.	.	CASSDSYYGYTF	TGTGCCAGCAGCGACAGTTACTATGGCTACACCTTC